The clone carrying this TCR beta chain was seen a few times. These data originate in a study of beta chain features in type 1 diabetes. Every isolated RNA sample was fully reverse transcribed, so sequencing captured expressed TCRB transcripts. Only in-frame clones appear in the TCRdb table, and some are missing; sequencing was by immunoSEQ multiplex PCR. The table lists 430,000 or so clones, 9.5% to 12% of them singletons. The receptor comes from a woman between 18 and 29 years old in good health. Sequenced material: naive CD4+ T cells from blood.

The CDR3 DNA follows: TGTGCCAGCAGCATTAGGGGGGCAAGCACAGATACGCAGTATTTT. Translating gives CASSIRGASTDTQYF. V usage is TRBV28 and J usage is TRBJ2-3; D is perhaps TRBD1 or TRBD2 (6 bases each). CDR1 is MDHEN and CDR2 is SYDVKM in the germline V gene. This CDR3 contains 15 residues. V lost 6 bases to trimming and J lost 0 bases, with 13 bases between them.